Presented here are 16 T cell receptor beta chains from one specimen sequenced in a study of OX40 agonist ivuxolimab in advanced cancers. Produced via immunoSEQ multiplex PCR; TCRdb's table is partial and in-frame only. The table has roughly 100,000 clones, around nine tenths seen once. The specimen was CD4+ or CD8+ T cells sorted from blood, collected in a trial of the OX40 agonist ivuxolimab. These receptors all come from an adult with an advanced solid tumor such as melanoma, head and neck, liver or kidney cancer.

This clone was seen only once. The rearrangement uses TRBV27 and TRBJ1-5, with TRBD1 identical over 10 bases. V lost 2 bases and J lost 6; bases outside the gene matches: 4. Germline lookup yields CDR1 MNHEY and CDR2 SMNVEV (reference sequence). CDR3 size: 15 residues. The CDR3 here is CASSLIGQGGQPQHF. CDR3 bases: TGTGCCAGCAGTTTAATAGGACAGGGGGGTCAGCCCCAGCATTTT.

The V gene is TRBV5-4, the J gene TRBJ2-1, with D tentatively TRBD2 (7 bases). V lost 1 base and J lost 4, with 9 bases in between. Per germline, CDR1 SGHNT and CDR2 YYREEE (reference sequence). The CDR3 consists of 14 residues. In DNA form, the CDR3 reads TGTGCCAGCAGCTTGAGGGGGGGGTACAATGAGCAGTTCTTC. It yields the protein CASSLRGGYNEQFF.

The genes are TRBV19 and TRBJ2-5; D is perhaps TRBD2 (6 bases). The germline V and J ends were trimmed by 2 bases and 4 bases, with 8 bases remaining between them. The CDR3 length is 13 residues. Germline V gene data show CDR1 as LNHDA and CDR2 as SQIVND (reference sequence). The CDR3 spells CASSILGGETQYF. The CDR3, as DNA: TGTGCCAGTAGTATATTGGGGGGAGAGACCCAGTACTTC.

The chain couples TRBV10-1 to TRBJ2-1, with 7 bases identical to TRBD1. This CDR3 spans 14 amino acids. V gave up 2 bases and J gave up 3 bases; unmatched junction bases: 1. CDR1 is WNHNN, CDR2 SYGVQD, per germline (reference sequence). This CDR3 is CASSEGTDYNEQFF. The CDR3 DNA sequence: TGCGCCAGCAGTGAGGGGACAGACTACAATGAGCAGTTCTTC.

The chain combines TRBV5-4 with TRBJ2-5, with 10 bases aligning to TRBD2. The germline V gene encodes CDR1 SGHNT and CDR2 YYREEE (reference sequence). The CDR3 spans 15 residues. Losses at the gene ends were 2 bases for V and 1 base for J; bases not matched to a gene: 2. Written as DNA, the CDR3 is TGTGCCAGCAGCTTCGGACTAGCGGCCCAAGAGACCCAGTACTTC. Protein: CASSFGLAAQETQYF. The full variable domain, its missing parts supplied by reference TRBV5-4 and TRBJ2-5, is ETGVTQSPTHLIKTRGQQVTLRCSSQSGHNTVSWYQQALGQGPQFIFQYYREEENGRGNFPPRFSGLQFPNYSSELNVNALELDDSALYLCASSFGLAAQETQYFGPGTRLLVL.

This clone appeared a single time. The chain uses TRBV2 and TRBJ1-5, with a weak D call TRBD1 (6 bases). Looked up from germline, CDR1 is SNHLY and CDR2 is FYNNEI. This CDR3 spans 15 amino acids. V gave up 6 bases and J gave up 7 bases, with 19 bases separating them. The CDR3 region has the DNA TGTGCCAGCAGCGTCCAAACAGGGATCCGGCAGCCCCAGCATTTT. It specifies CASSVQTGIRQPQHF.

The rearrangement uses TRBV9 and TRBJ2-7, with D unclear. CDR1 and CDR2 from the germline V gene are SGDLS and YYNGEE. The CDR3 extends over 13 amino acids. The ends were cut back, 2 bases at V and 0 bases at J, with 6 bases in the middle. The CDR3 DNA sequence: TGTGCCAGCAGCGTTGCCCCCTCCTACGAGCAGTACTTC. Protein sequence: CASSVAPSYEQYF.

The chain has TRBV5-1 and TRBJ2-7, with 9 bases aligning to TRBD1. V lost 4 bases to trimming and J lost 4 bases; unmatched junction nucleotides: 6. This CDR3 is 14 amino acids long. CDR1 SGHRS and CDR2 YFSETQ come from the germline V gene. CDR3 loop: CASSQAQGAYEQYF. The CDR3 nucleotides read TGCGCCAGCAGCCAAGCACAGGGGGCTTACGAGCAGTACTTC.

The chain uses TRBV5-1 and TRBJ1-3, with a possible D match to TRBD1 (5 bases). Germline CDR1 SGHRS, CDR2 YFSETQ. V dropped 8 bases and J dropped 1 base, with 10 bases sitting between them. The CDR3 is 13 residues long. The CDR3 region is CASAGESGNTIYF. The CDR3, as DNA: TGCGCCAGTGCGGGGGAGTCTGGAAACACCATATATTTT.

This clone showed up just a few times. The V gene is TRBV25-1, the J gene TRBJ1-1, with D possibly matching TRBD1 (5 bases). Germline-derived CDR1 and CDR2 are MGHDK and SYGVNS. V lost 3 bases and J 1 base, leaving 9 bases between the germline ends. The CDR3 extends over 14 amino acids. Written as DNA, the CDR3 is TGTGCCAGCAGTGAGAGGCAGGGGAACACTGAAGCTTTCTTT. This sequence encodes CASSERQGNTEAFF. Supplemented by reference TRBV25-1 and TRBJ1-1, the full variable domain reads EADIYQTPRYLVIGTGKKITLECSQTMGHDKMYWYQQDPGMELHLIHYSYGVNSTEKGDLSSESTVSRIRTEHFPLTLESARPSHTSQYLCASSERQGNTEAFFGQGTRLTVV.

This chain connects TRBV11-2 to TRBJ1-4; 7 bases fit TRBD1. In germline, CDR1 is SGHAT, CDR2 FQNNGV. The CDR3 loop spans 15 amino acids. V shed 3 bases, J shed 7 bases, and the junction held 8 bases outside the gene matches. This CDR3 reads CASSLVGGGFEKLFF. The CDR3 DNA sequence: TGTGCCAGCAGCTTGGTTGGAGGGGGCTTTGAAAAACTGTTTTTT.

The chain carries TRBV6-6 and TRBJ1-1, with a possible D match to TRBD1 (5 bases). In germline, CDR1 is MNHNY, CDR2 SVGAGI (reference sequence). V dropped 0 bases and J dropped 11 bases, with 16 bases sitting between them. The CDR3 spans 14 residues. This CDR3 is CASSYSTSEGTAFF. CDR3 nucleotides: TGTGCCAGCAGTTACTCGACTTCTGAGGGGACGGCTTTCTTT.

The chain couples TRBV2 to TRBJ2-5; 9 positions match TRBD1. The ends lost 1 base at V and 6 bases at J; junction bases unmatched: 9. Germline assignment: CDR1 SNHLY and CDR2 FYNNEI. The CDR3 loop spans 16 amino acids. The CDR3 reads CASSEDRGPPGKTQYF. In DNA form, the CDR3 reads TGTGCCAGCAGTGAAGACAGGGGGCCACCGGGGAAGACCCAGTACTTC.

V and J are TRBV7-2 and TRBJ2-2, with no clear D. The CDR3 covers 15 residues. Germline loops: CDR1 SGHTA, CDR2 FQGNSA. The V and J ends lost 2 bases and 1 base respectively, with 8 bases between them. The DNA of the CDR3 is TGTGCCAGCAGCTTAAGACTGGAGAACACCGGGGAGCTGTTTTTT. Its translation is CASSLRLENTGELFF. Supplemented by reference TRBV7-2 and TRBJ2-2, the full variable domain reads GAGVSQSPSNKVTEKGKDVELRCDPISGHTALYWYRQSLGQGLEFLIYFQGNSAPDKSGLPSDRFSAERTGGSVSTLTIQRTQQEDSAVYLCASSLRLENTGELFFGEGSRLTVL.

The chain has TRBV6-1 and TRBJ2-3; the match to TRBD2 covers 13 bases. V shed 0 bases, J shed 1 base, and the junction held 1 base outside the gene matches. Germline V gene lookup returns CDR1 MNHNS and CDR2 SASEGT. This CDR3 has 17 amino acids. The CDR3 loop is CASSEAGTSGGTDTQYF. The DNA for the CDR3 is TGTGCCAGCAGTGAAGCCGGGACTAGCGGGGGCACAGATACGCAGTATTTT.

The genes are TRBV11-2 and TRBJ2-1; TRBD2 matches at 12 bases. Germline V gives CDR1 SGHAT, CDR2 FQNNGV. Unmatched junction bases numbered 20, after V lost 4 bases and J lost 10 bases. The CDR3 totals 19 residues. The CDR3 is CASSSDGRLAGGPTLEQFF. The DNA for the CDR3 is TGTGCCAGCAGCTCGGACGGTCGGCTAGCGGGGGGGCCTACATTAGAGCAGTTCTTC. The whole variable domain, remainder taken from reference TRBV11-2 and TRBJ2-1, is EAGVAQSPRYKIIEKRQSVAFWCNPISGHATLYWYQQILGQGPKLLIQFQNNGVVDDSQLPKDRFSAERLKGVDSTLKIQPAKLEDSAVYLCASSSDGRLAGGPTLEQFFGPGTRLTVL.